These 23 T cell receptor beta chains share one sample of origin, sequenced in a study of blood T cell repertoires in COVID-19. Measured with immunoSEQ multiplex PCR; TCRdb has only the in-frame clones, and not every one. The table shows fewer than 200,000 clones, with about 88% occurring only once. Sequenced material: peripheral blood. These receptors all come from a man aged 55 to 69 with acute or convalescent COVID-19.

V gene TRBV19 combines with J gene TRBJ1-3; no definite D call. The germline V gene encodes CDR1 LNHDA and CDR2 SQIVND (reference sequence). The CDR3 spans 14 residues. Trimming shortened V by 1 base and J by 8 bases, and 12 bases separated the two germline ends. The CDR3 DNA reads as TGTGCCAGTAGTATAGTTGCCGGGTCGGACACCATATATTTT. It translates to CASSIVAGSDTIYF.

This sequence joins TRBV7-3 and TRBJ1-6; D might be TRBD1 (6 bases). Germline loops: CDR1 SGHTA, CDR2 FQGTGA. V was trimmed by 9 bases and J by 6 bases, leaving 15 bases between them. The CDR3 spans 14 residues. This CDR3 reads CASSLGAPNSPLHF. The CDR3, as DNA: TGTGCCAGTAGTCTGGGGGCCCCTAATTCACCCCTCCACTTT.

The sample holds one count of this clone. This chain joins TRBV2 and TRBJ1-2, with 8 bases aligning to TRBD1. V trimming: 6 bases; J trimming: 7 bases; junction bases outside the gene matches: 13. From germline, CDR1 is SNHLY and CDR2 FYNNEI. The CDR3 length is 15 residues. DNA of the CDR3: TGTGCCAGCAGAATTTCCCCGACAGGGGAGGGTGGCTACACCTTC. It encodes CASRISPTGEGGYTF. Complete variable domain (other parts from reference TRBV2 and TRBJ1-2): EPEVTQTPSHQVTQMGQEVILRCVPISNHLYFYWYRQILGQKVEFLVSFYNNEISEKSEIFDDQFSVERPDGSNFTLKIRSTKLEDSAMYFCASRISPTGEGGYTFGSGTRLTVV.

V usage is TRBV5-5 and J usage is TRBJ2-1; 13 bases match TRBD2. CDR1 and CDR2 (germline): SGHKS, YYEKEE (reference sequence). The CDR3 contains 15 residues. V trimming: 1 base; J trimming: 6 bases; junction bases outside the gene matches: 1. The CDR3: CASSLTSGRANEQFF. Here the CDR3 DNA reads TGTGCCAGCAGCTTGACTAGCGGGAGGGCCAATGAGCAGTTCTTC.

The V and J genes are TRBV7-3 and TRBJ2-1; TRBD1 matches 7 bases. Germline values: CDR1 SGHTA, CDR2 FQGTGA. V was pared by 5 bases and J by 7 bases, with 11 bases of the junction left unmatched. The CDR3 length is 15 residues. The CDR3 bases are TGTGCCAGCAGCGGAAGTTCCGGGACAGAAAATGAGCAGTTCTTC. Its protein is CASSGSSGTENEQFF.

The V and J genes are TRBV18 and TRBJ2-7; 8 nucleotides line up with TRBD1. Germline trimming cut 1 base from V and 1 base from J; bases unmatched to any gene: 3. Germline V gene sequence: CDR1 KGHSH, CDR2 LQKENI. The CDR3 extends over 15 amino acids. DNA of the CDR3: TGTGCCAGCTCACCACTCCAGGGGGCTTCCTACGAGCAGTACTTC. It specifies CASSPLQGASYEQYF.

The chain links TRBV30 to TRBJ1-2; no clear D gene. CDR1 is GTSNPN, CDR2 SVGIG, per germline (reference sequence). There are 12 residues in the CDR3. Trimming left V 4 bases short and J 6 bases short, with 12 bases between. The CDR3 nucleotides read TGTGCCTGGACGGAGGAGGGAAATGGCTACACCTTC. Translating it yields CAWTEEGNGYTF.

The V and J genes are TRBV9 and TRBJ1-2; D is possibly TRBD1 (5 bases). Trimming left V 3 bases short and J 8 bases short, with 23 bases between. The germline gives CDR1 SGDLS, CDR2 YYNGEE. The CDR3 has 16 residues. CDR3 residues: CASSGNLWSGKGGYTF. CDR3 DNA: TGTGCCAGCAGCGGGAACCTTTGGTCAGGGAAAGGAGGCTACACCTTC.

The rearrangement uses TRBV3-1 (or the pseudogene TRBV3-2) and TRBJ2-7, with 8 bases aligning to TRBD2. J lost 3 bases, V lost 2 bases, and 9 bases had no gene match. Germline V lookup: CDR1 LGHDT, CDR2 YNNKEL (reference sequence). The CDR3 contains 16 residues. The CDR3 here is CASSQRRGAVVYEQYV. The CDR3 nucleotides are TGTGCCAGCAGCCAACGGCGGGGGGCAGTAGTCTACGAGCAGTACGTC.

This chain joins TRBV9 and TRBJ2-2; 7 bases map to TRBD1. Germline CDR1 is SGDLS and CDR2 is YYNGEE. This CDR3 has 15 residues. V lost 0 bases to trimming and J lost 4 bases; unmatched junction nucleotides: 3. The CDR3 here is CASSVEGAITGELFF. Here the CDR3 DNA reads TGTGCCAGCAGCGTAGAGGGGGCGATCACCGGGGAGCTGTTTTTT.

The chain recombines TRBV2 with TRBJ2-1; TRBD2 matches 15 bases. The CDR3 has 16 residues. CDR1 is SNHLY and CDR2 is FYNNEI in the germline V gene. V was clipped by 4 bases and J by 4 bases; unmatched bases: 2. This CDR3 is CASSGTSGRVYNEQFF. The CDR3 bases are TGTGCCAGCAGTGGGACTAGCGGGAGGGTTTACAATGAGCAGTTCTTC.

CDR3: CATSDSTGQRSQPQHF. For the CDR3, the DNA is TGTGCCACCAGTGATTCGACGGGACAGAGGAGTCAGCCCCAGCATTTT. This chain connects TRBV24-1 to TRBJ1-5; 7 positions match TRBD1. Germline-derived CDR1 and CDR2 are KGHDR and SFDVKD. After removal of 2 bases from V and 6 bases from J, the junction contained 9 bases not matched to a gene. This CDR3 is built from 16 residues.

V usage is TRBV11-3 and J usage is TRBJ2-5; 7 bases are shared with TRBD1. The germline V gene has CDR1 SGHNT and CDR2 YENEEA. The CDR3 length is 15 residues. Unmatched junction bases numbered 8, after V lost 0 bases and J lost 7 bases. The CDR3 region has the DNA TGTGCCAGCAGCTTAGATGGGCAACAGGGGAGGACCCAGTACTTC. The encoded protein is CASSLDGQQGRTQYF. Variable domain in full (rest from reference TRBV11-3 and TRBJ2-5): EAGVVQSPRYKIIEKKQPVAFWCNPISGHNTLYWYLQNLGQGPELLIRYENEEAVDDSQLPKDRFSAERLKGVDSTLKIQPAELGDSAVYLCASSLDGQQGRTQYFGPGTRLLVL.

The J gene is TRBJ2-1, the V gene TRBV28; weak D call: TRBD1 (5 bases). The V and J ends lost 6 bases and 2 bases respectively, with 14 bases between them. CDR1 and CDR2 (germline): MDHEN, SYDVKM. The CDR3 is 15 residues long. CDR3 bases: TGTGCCAGCAGCTCACGGTGGGGCGCCTACAATGAGCAGTTCTTC. Protein: CASSSRWGAYNEQFF.

The V and J genes are TRBV5-1 and TRBJ2-3; D is possibly TRBD1 (5 bases). Germline V gene sequence: CDR1 SGHRS, CDR2 YFSETQ. Trimming pared 7 bases from V and 4 bases from J, leaving 22 bases between. The CDR3 is 16 amino acids. CDR3 region: CASSGAGLLWADTQYF. The CDR3 bases are TGCGCCAGCTCTGGGGCAGGGTTATTATGGGCAGATACGCAGTATTTT.

This clone was observed a few times. This chain links TRBV29-1 with TRBJ2-1, with TRBD2 as a possible D gene (6 bases). V shed 5 bases and J shed 4 bases, with 9 bases lying between them. Per the germline V gene, CDR1 is SQVTM and CDR2 is ANQGSEA. This CDR3 contains 12 residues. CDR3 loop: CSVLRGYNEQFF. The CDR3 DNA reads TGCAGCGTTTTACGGGGGTACAATGAGCAGTTCTTC.

The V gene is TRBV9, the J gene TRBJ2-5; D gene ambiguous. Germline V gene lookup returns CDR1 SGDLS and CDR2 YYNGEE. The CDR3 sequence is 14 residues long. The V end lost 0 bases, the J end lost 7 bases, and 13 bases lay between the germline ends. CDR3 nucleotides: TGTGCCAGCAGCGTAGATTCCAGTATTGGGACCCAGTACTTC. Translation: CASSVDSSIGTQYF.

The V call is TRBV6-2 or TRBV6-3, the J call TRBJ1-2, with D unresolved. This CDR3 spans 12 amino acids. In germline, CDR1 is MNHEY, CDR2 SVGEGT. The V end lost 6 bases, the J end lost 5 bases, and 10 bases lay between the germline ends. CDR3: CASSPGPYGYTF. As DNA, the CDR3 is TGTGCCAGCAGCCCCGGTCCGTATGGCTACACCTTC.

This rearrangement joins TRBV5-1 to TRBJ2-6; 9 bases match TRBD1. From germline, CDR1 is SGHRS and CDR2 YFSETQ. This CDR3 contains 19 residues. Trimming cost V 4 bases and J 2 bases; bases outside gene matches: 13. The CDR3 DNA reads TGCGCCAGCAGCGTTGGGACGGGGACAGGGCCCGCTGGGGCCAACGTCCTGACTTTC. Its translation: CASSVGTGTGPAGANVLTF.

The chain couples TRBV20-1 to TRBJ1-2; unclear D gene. This CDR3 comprises 12 residues. Trimming cost V 3 bases and J 8 bases, with 13 bases left between them. Germline CDR1 reads DFQATT; CDR2 reads SNEGSKA (reference sequence). The DNA for the CDR3 is TGCAGTGCTAGTGAGCGGTTTAGCGGCTACACCTTC. It translates to CSASERFSGYTF.

This sequence joins TRBV9 and TRBJ2-5, with 11 bases that match TRBD2. Losses at the gene ends were 3 bases for V and 2 bases for J; bases not matched to a gene: 6. CDR1 SGDLS and CDR2 YYNGEE come from the germline V gene. The CDR3 runs 16 residues. As DNA, the CDR3 is TGTGCCAGCAGCGGCTGGACTAGCGGGCAACAAGAGACCCAGTACTTC. This translates into CASSGWTSGQQETQYF.

The chain has TRBV10-1 and TRBJ1-2; D might be TRBD1 (5 bases). The CDR3 length is 13 residues. Per the germline V gene, CDR1 is WNHNN and CDR2 is SYGVQD (reference sequence). V gave up 6 bases and J gave up 0 bases, with 8 bases separating them. CDR3 coding DNA: TGCGCCAGCAGCAGGACAACTAACTATGGCTACACCTTC. This codes for CASSRTTNYGYTF.

The chain employs TRBV19 and TRBJ1-1; tentative D call: TRBD1 (5 bases). Trimming took off 5 bases at V and 4 bases at J, with 11 bases between the two ends. From germline, CDR1 is LNHDA and CDR2 SQIVND (reference sequence). The length of the CDR3 is 13 residues. CDR3 nucleotide sequence: TGTGCCAGTAGTGCGGACACCGGCACTGAAGCTTTCTTT. This translates into CASSADTGTEAFF.